These 27 T cell receptor beta chains share one sample of origin, sequenced in a study of cytotoxic CD8 clonotypes in ibrutinib-treated CLL. The repertoire was sequenced with immunoSEQ multiplex PCR; TCRdb's copy has only in-frame clones and lacks some. Seen here are roughly 130,000 clones, 85% to 95% observed once, and the top ten hold roughly a tenth. The sample consisted of PBMCs, taken after 12 months of ibrutinib treatment. These receptors were collected from a human donor with chronic lymphocytic leukemia.

The CDR3 sequence: CASSPIPSSYEQYF. CDR3 nucleotides: TGTGCCAGCTCACCAATCCCGTCCTCCTACGAGCAGTACTTC. V usage is TRBV18 and J usage is TRBJ2-7; D gene unclear. Trimming shortened V by 2 bases and J by 0 bases, and 8 bases separated the two germline ends. Per the germline V gene, CDR1 is KGHSH and CDR2 is LQKENI. The CDR3 runs to 14 residues.

This clone was found a few times. The CDR3 sequence: CASSWRARDTEAFF. For the CDR3, the DNA is TGTGCCAGTAGTTGGCGGGCCCGGGACACTGAAGCTTTCTTT. The chain links TRBV19 to TRBJ1-1; D is unresolved. Germline-derived CDR1 and CDR2 are LNHDA and SQIVND (reference sequence). The CDR3 consists of 14 residues. V was clipped by 5 bases and J by 3 bases, with 13 bases between them.

Note on this clone: One end of the junction does not line up with germline, which may come from a read error. V gene TRBV7-7 combines with J gene TRBJ2-3; D is unresolved. In germline, CDR1 is SSHAT, CDR2 FNYEAQ (reference sequence). This CDR3 has 14 amino acids. CDR3: CASSLVGVKDTQYF. DNA for the CDR3: TGTGCTAGCAGCTTAGTTGGGGTGAAAGATACGCAGTATTTT.

The chain recombines TRBV7-2 with TRBJ1-1; 7 nucleotides match TRBD1. The CDR3 consists of 14 residues. CDR1 is SGHTA and CDR2 is FQGNSA in the germline V gene. The V and J ends lost 4 bases and 5 bases, in that order; junction bases with no gene match: 7. In DNA, the CDR3 is TGTGCCAGCAGCTCAGGGGGGGCAAGTACTGAAGCTTTCTTT. Translated, it gives CASSSGGASTEAFF.

In its sample, this clone was seen once. The CDR3 nucleotides are TGCGCCAGCAGCCAAGGCCGGTTCTCCAATGAGCAGTTCTTC. This sequence encodes CASSQGRFSNEQFF. This rearrangement joins TRBV4-3 to TRBJ2-1; D gene unclear. Trimming cost V 1 base and J 6 bases, with 10 bases left between them. CDR1 and CDR2 from the germline V gene are LGHNA and YSLEER. The CDR3 has 14 residues.

This clone was recorded only once. The chain couples TRBV7-8 to TRBJ1-4, with unresolved D. V was clipped by 5 bases and J by 5 bases, with 12 bases between them. Per the germline V gene, CDR1 is SGHVS and CDR2 is FQNEAQ. The CDR3 loop spans 14 amino acids. The CDR3 coding sequence is TGTGCCAGCAGCACCGCCGTCCTAAATGAAAAACTGTTTTTT. Translating it yields CASSTAVLNEKLFF.

This chain connects TRBV7-8 to TRBJ2-4, with 7 bases fitting TRBD2. The CDR3 extends over 13 amino acids. Germline loops: CDR1 SGHVS, CDR2 FQNEAQ. V shed 1 base, J shed 7 bases, and the junction held 1 base outside the gene matches. The CDR3 nucleotides read TGTGCCAGCAGCTTAGAGCGGGATAACATTCAGTACTTC. Translated: CASSLERDNIQYF.

Here the CDR3 reads CASRGTGSEKLFF. DNA for the CDR3: TGTGCCAGCAGGGGGACAGGGAGTGAAAAACTGTTTTTT. The J gene is TRBJ1-4, the V gene TRBV7-2; 9 nucleotides agree with TRBD1. Germline assignment: CDR1 SGHTA and CDR2 FQGNSA. The CDR3 runs 13 residues. V trimming: 6 bases; J trimming: 7 bases; junction bases outside the gene matches: 3.

V gene TRBV28 combines with J gene TRBJ2-1, with D tentatively TRBD1 (5 bases). The germline gives CDR1 MDHEN, CDR2 SYDVKM. The CDR3 sequence is 15 residues long. The germline V and J ends were trimmed by 7 bases and 4 bases, with 17 bases remaining between them. The CDR3 DNA sequence: TGTGCCAGCACACCGAGACAGACAGCTTACAATGAGCAGTTCTTC. As protein: CASTPRQTAYNEQFF.

The chain combines TRBV11-2 with TRBJ2-1; unclear D gene. V lost 3 bases to trimming and J lost 10 bases, with 7 bases between them. CDR1 is SGHAT and CDR2 is FQNNGV in the germline V gene. This CDR3 is built from 11 residues. The CDR3 here is CASSFKGEQFF. The DNA of the CDR3 is TGTGCCAGCAGCTTTAAGGGCGAGCAGTTCTTC.

V usage is TRBV7-9 and J usage is TRBJ2-3, with D possibly being TRBD2 (5 bases). The CDR3 has 15 residues. The germline V gene has CDR1 SEHNR and CDR2 FQNEAQ (reference sequence). Trimming shortened V by 5 bases and J by 3 bases, and 15 bases separated the two germline ends. The CDR3 sequence is CASSQQMGVTDTQYF. The CDR3 nucleotides read TGTGCCAGCAGCCAACAAATGGGAGTGACAGATACGCAGTATTTT.

The V and J genes are TRBV7-2 and TRBJ1-1; D not certain. V lost 3 bases, J lost 0 bases, and 11 bases lay in between. CDR1 SGHTA and CDR2 FQGNSA come from the germline V gene. This CDR3 is 15 amino acids long. The CDR3 nucleotides are TGTGCCAGCAGCTTCCTATCAGCAGTGAACACTGAAGCTTTCTTT. It encodes CASSFLSAVNTEAFF.

There are a few counts of this clone. The chain is built from TRBV5-1 and TRBJ1-1, with TRBD1 matching over 7 bases. Germline V gives CDR1 SGHRS, CDR2 YFSETQ. The V segment lost 2 bases and the J segment 5 bases; nucleotides outside the gene matches: 6. The CDR3 is 14 residues long. The CDR3 sequence is CASSFHQGGTEAFF. CDR3 coding DNA: TGCGCCAGCAGCTTCCATCAGGGGGGGACTGAAGCTTTCTTT.

V usage is TRBV7-3 and J usage is TRBJ2-7; 7 bases map to TRBD1. The V segment lost 5 bases and the J segment 6 bases; nucleotides outside the gene matches: 10. CDR3 length: 14 residues. Germline CDR1 is SGHTA and CDR2 is FQGTGA. DNA of the CDR3: TGTGCCAGCAGCGGTGGGACAGCCTCTCGCGAGCAGTACTTC. Translation: CASSGGTASREQYF.

The genes are TRBV28 and TRBJ2-7; no clear D. Germline assignment: CDR1 MDHEN and CDR2 SYDVKM. Trimming pared 6 bases from V and 1 base from J, leaving 13 bases between. The CDR3 length is 14 residues. The CDR3 spells CASSYSDGSYEQYF. DNA of the CDR3: TGTGCCAGCAGCTACTCAGACGGATCCTACGAGCAGTACTTC.

This clone showed up just once. The chain is built from TRBV7-9 and TRBJ2-7; D tentatively reads TRBD1 or TRBD2 (5 bases each). The germline gives CDR1 SEHNR, CDR2 FQNEAQ (reference sequence). V lost 2 bases to trimming and J lost 6 bases, with 14 bases between them. The CDR3 is 14 residues long. CDR3 sequence (DNA): TGTGCCAGCAGCTTACTGGGGACCAGAGGCGAGCAGTACTTC. Its protein is CASSLLGTRGEQYF. The variable domain in full, with the rest retrieved from reference TRBV7-9 and TRBJ2-7, is DTGVSQNPRHKITKRGQNVTFRCDPISEHNRLYWYRQTLGQGPEFLTYFQNEAQLEKSRLLSDRFSAERPKGSFSTLEIQRTEQGDSAMYLCASSLLGTRGEQYFGPGTRLTVT.

V and J are TRBV5-1 and TRBJ1-1; 7 nucleotides align to TRBD1. Germline CDR1 reads SGHRS; CDR2 reads YFSETQ. The CDR3 length is 11 residues. V shed 4 bases, J shed 10 bases, and the junction held 4 bases outside the gene matches. CDR3 residues: CASSRDSVAFF. The CDR3 region has the DNA TGCGCCAGCAGCCGGGACAGTGTAGCTTTCTTT.

This chain links TRBV29-1 with TRBJ2-5; no firm D call. The germline gives CDR1 SQVTM, CDR2 ANQGSEA. CDR3 length equals 13 residues. Trimming removed 4 bases from V and 1 base from J, with 10 bases in between. The CDR3 loop reads CSVGLTFQETQYF. CDR3 sequence (DNA): TGCAGCGTTGGCCTGACATTCCAAGAGACCCAGTACTTC.

The rearrangement links TRBV19 to TRBJ2-1; possible D gene TRBD2, 5 bases. V was cut by 4 bases and J by 8 bases, with 9 bases left in between. The germline CDR1 and CDR2 sequences are LNHDA and SQIVND (reference sequence). The CDR3 covers 12 residues. CDR3 sequence: CASSSGLDEQFF. CDR3 bases: TGTGCCAGTAGTAGCGGGCTTGATGAGCAGTTCTTC.

This chain uses TRBV5-5 with TRBJ1-2; D gene ambiguous. This CDR3 region has 15 residues. The V and J ends lost 1 base and 5 bases respectively, with 15 bases between them. CDR1 is SGHKS and CDR2 is YYEKEE in the germline V gene (reference sequence). The chain's CDR3 is CASSLPAAPAYGYTF. CDR3 DNA: TGTGCCAGCAGCTTGCCGGCGGCCCCTGCTTATGGCTACACCTTC.

The chain joins TRBV7-3 to TRBJ1-1, with a tentative D call TRBD1 (5 bases). The CDR3 sequence is 18 residues long. V was shortened by 5 bases and J by 1 base, with 23 bases between the two germline ends. CDR1 and CDR2 from the germline V gene are SGHTA and FQGTGA. The CDR3 DNA reads as TGTGCCAGCAGCCAACTCCGGGACTGGGGCAGTGGGAACACTGAAGCTTTCTTT. Its protein is CASSQLRDWGSGNTEAFF.

The V and J genes are TRBV9 and TRBJ2-1; TRBD1 matches 7 bases. CDR3 length: 14 amino acids. In germline, CDR1 is SGDLS, CDR2 YYNGEE. The V gene end was trimmed by 4 bases and the J gene end by 6 bases; junction bases not matched to a gene: 7. CDR3 sequence: CASSFRQGFNEQFF. The DNA of the CDR3 is TGTGCCAGCAGCTTCAGACAGGGTTTCAATGAGCAGTTCTTC.

A single count supports this clone. The J gene is TRBJ2-5, the V gene TRBV19; weak D call: TRBD1 (6 bases). The length of the CDR3 is 14 residues. Germline V CDR1 and CDR2: LNHDA, SQIVND (reference sequence). With 3 bases removed from V and 9 bases from J, the gap between germline ends came to 17 bases. The CDR3: CASSIRGHSSSQYF. The DNA for the CDR3 is TGTGCCAGTAGTATTAGGGGACACAGCAGTTCCCAGTACTTC.

This chain connects TRBV28 to TRBJ2-4; 8 bases agree with TRBD2. Germline V gene sequence: CDR1 MDHEN, CDR2 SYDVKM. Trimming took 7 bases from V and 8 from J; bases not matched to a gene: 16. The CDR3 loop spans 16 amino acids. As DNA, the CDR3 is TGTGCCAGCAAAAATCCCCCGGGAGGGCGGTCGGACATTCAGTACTTC. It translates to CASKNPPGGRSDIQYF.

The V and J genes are TRBV20-1 and TRBJ2-1; the D is unclear. V lost 2 bases and J lost 6, with 5 bases in between. The CDR3 spans 11 residues. Germline values: CDR1 DFQATT, CDR2 SNEGSKA (reference sequence). CDR3 loop: CSARPINEQFF. CDR3 nucleotide sequence: TGCAGTGCTAGACCTATCAATGAGCAGTTCTTC.

The chain employs TRBV19 and TRBJ1-5; 10 bases align to TRBD1. This CDR3 has 14 amino acids. Trimming took 3 bases from V and 7 from J; bases not matched to a gene: 3. Germline V gives CDR1 LNHDA, CDR2 SQIVND (reference sequence). The CDR3 nucleotides read TGTGCCAGTAGTATTGGGACAGGGGAGCAGCCCCAGCATTTT. This codes for CASSIGTGEQPQHF.

The chain carries TRBV27 and TRBJ2-7; a possible D gene is TRBD1 (6 bases). This CDR3 spans 15 amino acids. V was pared by 5 bases and J by 5 bases, with 19 bases between. Per the germline V gene, CDR1 is MNHEY and CDR2 is SMNVEV (reference sequence). The CDR3 coding sequence is TGTGCCAGCAGTCCAAGGGGCTGGGGGCTCGACGAGCAGTACTTC. Translating it yields CASSPRGWGLDEQYF.